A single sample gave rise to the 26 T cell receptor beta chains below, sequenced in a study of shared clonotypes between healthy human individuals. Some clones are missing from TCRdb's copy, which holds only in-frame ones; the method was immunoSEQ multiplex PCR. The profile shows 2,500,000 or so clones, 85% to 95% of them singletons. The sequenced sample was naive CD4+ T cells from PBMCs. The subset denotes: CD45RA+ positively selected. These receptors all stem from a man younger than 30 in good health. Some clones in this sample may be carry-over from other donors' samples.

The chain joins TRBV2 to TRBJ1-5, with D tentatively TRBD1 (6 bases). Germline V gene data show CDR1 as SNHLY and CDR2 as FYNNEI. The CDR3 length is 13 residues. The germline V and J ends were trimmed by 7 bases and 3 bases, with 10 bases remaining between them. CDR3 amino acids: CASTDRNNQPQHF. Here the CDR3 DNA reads TGTGCCAGCACCGACAGGAACAATCAGCCCCAGCATTTT.

The CDR3 DNA follows: TGTGCCAGCAGCCAATATGTAACTACTGAGCAGTACTTC. Encoded protein: CASSQYVTTEQYF. The V call is TRBV14, the J call TRBJ2-7; D unresolved. This CDR3 contains 13 residues. From germline, CDR1 is SGHDN and CDR2 FVKESK. The germline V and J ends were trimmed by 2 bases and 7 bases, with 12 bases remaining between them.

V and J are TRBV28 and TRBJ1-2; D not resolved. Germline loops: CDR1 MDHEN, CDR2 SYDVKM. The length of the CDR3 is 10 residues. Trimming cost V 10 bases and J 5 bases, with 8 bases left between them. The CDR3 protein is CATSRYGYTF. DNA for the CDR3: TGTGCCACCTCCAGGTATGGCTACACCTTC.

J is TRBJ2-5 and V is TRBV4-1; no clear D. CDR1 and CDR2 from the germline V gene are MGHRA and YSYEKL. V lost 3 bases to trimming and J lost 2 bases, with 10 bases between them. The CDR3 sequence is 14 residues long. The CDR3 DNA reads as TGCGCCAGCAGCCATAAGGTCGGGCAAGAGACCCAGTACTTC. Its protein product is CASSHKVGQETQYF.

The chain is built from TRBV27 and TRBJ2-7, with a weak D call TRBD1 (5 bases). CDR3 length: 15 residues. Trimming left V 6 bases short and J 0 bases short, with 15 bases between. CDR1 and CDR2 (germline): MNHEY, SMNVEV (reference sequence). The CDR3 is CASRKDRILSYEQYF. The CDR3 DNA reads TGTGCCAGCAGGAAAGACAGAATCCTCTCCTACGAGCAGTACTTC.

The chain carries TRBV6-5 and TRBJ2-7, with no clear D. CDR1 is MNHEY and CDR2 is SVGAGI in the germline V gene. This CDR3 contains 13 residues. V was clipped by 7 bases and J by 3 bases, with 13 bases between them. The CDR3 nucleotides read TGTGCCAGCAACGGGCCCAAGGACTACGAGCAGTACTTC. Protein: CASNGPKDYEQYF.

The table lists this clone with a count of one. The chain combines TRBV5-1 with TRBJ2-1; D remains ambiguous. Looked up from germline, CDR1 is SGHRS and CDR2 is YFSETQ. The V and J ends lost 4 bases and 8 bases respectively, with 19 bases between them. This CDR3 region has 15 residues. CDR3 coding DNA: TGCGCCAGCAGCCTACCCGGAACCGCTGGGGATGAGCAGTTCTTC. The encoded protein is CASSLPGTAGDEQFF.

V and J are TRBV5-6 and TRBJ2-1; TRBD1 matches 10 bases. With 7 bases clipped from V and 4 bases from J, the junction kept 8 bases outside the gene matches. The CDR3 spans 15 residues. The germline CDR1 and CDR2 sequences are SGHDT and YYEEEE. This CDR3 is CASVSRTGGYNEQFF. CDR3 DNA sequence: TGTGCCAGCGTTTCCCGGACAGGGGGATACAATGAGCAGTTCTTC.

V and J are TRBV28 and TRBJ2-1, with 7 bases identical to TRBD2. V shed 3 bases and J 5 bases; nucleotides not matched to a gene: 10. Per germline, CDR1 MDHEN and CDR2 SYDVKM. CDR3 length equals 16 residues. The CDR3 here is CASSFKLLAANNEQFF. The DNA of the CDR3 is TGTGCCAGCAGTTTCAAGCTGCTAGCGGCAAACAATGAGCAGTTCTTC.

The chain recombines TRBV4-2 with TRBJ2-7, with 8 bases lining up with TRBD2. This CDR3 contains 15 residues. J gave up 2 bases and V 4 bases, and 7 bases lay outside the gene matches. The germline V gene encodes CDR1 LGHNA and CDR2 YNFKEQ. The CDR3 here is CASSLVTSEAYEQYF. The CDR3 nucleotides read TGTGCCAGCAGCCTCGTGACTAGCGAGGCCTACGAGCAGTACTTC.

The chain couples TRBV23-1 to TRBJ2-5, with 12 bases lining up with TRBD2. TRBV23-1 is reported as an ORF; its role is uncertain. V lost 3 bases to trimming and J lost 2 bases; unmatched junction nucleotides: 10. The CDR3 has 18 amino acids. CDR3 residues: CASSHSFRLAGDQETQYF. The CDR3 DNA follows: TGCGCCAGCAGTCATTCCTTCCGACTAGCGGGAGATCAAGAGACCCAGTACTTC.

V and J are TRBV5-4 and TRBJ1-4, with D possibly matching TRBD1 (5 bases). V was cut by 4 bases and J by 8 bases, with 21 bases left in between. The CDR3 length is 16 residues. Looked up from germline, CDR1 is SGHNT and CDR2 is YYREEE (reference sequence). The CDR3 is CASSLGTVGRREKLFF. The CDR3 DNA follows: TGTGCCAGCAGCCTAGGGACGGTGGGCCGGAGGGAAAAACTGTTTTTT.

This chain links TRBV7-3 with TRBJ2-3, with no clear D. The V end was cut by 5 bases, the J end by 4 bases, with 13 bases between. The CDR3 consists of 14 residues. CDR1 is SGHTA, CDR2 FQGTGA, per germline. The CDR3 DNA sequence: TGTGCCAGCAGCCCTGGGTTCCCCCCAGATACGCAGTATTTT. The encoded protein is CASSPGFPPDTQYF.

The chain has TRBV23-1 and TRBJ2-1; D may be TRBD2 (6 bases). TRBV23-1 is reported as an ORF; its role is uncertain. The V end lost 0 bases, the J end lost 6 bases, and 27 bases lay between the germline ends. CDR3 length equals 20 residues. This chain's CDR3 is CASSQSSSFICQRVRNEQFF. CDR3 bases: TGCGCCAGCAGTCAATCGTCTTCGTTTATTTGTCAGCGGGTTCGCAATGAGCAGTTCTTC.

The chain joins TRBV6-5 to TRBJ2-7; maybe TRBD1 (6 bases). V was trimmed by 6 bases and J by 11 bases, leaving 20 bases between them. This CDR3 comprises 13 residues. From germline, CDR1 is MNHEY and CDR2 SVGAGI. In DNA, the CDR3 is TGTGCCAGCAGGGACAGTCCAGCTAAGTTGGAGTACTTC. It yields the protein CASRDSPAKLEYF.

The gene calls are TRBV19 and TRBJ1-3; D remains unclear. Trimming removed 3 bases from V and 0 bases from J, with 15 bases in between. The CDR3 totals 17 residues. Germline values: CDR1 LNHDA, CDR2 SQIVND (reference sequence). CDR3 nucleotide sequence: TGTGCCAGTAGTATTATTGGCAGCCTCTACTCTGGAAACACCATATATTTT. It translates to CASSIIGSLYSGNTIYF.

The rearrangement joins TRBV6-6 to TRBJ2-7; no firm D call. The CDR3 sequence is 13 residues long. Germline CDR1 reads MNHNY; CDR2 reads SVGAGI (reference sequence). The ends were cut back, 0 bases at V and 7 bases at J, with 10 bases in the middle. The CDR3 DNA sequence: TGTGCCAGCAGTTACTCGGTAGGGTCGGAGCAGTACTTC. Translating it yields CASSYSVGSEQYF.

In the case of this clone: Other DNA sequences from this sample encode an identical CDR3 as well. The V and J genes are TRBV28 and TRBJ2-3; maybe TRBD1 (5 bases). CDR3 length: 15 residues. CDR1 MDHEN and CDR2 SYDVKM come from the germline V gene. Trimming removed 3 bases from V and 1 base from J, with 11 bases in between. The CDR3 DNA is TGTGCCAGCAGTTTCCCAGGGCGTGGCACAGATACGCAGTATTTT. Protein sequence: CASSFPGRGTDTQYF.

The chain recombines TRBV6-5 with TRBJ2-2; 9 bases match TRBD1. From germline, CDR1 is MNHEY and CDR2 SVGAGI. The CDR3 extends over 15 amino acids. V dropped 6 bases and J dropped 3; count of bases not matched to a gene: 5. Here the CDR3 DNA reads TGTGCCAGCAGCCCGGGACAGGGCCACACCGGGGAGCTGTTTTTT. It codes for CASSPGQGHTGELFF.

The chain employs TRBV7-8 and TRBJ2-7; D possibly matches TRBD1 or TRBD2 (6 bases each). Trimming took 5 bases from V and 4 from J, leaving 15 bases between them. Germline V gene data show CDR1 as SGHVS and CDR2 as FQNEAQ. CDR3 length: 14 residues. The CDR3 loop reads CASSIRGEIYEQYF. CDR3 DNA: TGTGCCAGCAGCATAAGGGGGGAGATATACGAGCAGTACTTC.

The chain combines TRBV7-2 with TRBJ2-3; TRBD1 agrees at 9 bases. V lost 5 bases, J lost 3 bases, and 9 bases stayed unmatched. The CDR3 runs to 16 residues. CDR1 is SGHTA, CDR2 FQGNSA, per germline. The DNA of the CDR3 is TGTGCCAGCAGCGGGCGCCGGGACAGGGCTACAGATACGCAGTATTTT. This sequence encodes CASSGRRDRATDTQYF.

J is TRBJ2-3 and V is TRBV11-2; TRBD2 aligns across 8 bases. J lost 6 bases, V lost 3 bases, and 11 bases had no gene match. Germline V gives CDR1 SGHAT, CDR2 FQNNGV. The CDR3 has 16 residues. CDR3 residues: CASSFRAGDRTDTQYF. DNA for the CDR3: TGTGCCAGCAGCTTCAGAGCGGGGGACCGGACGGATACGCAGTATTTT.

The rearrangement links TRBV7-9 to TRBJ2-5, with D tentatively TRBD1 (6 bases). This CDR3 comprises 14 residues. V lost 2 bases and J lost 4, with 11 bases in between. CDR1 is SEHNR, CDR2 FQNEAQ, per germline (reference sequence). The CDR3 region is CASSLRLGAETQYF. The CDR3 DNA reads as TGTGCCAGCAGCTTAAGGCTGGGGGCAGAGACCCAGTACTTC.

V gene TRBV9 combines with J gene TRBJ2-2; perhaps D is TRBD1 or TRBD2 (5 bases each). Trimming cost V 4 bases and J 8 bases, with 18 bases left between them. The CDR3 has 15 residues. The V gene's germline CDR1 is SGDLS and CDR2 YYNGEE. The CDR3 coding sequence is TGTGCCAGCAGCCCTCGCGCTGGGACGCCAGGGGAGCTGTTTTTT. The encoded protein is CASSPRAGTPGELFF.

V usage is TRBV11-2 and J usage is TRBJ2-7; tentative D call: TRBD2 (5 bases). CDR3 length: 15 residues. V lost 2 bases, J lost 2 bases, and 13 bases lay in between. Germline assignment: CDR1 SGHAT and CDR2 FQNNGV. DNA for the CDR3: TGTGCCAGCAGCTTACGTGGAGGTCTCCCCTACGAGCAGTACTTC. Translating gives CASSLRGGLPYEQYF.

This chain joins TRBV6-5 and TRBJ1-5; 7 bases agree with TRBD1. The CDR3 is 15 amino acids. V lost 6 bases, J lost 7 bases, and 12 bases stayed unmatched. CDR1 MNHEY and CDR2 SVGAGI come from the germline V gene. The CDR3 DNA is TGTGCCAGCAGCCCCGGAGGCAGGGGGAACCAGCCCCAGCATTTT. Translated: CASSPGGRGNQPQHF.